Following are 24 T cell receptor beta chains from one sample sequenced in a study of OX40 agonist ivuxolimab in advanced cancers. Clones were read by immunoSEQ multiplex PCR, and TCRdb kept only the in-frame ones, dropping some. Of 71,000 or so clones in the sample, around 87% are singletons; the top ten hold 1.1%. This specimen consisted of CD4+ or CD8+ T cells sorted from blood, obtained in a trial of the OX40 agonist ivuxolimab. The source of these receptors is an adult with an advanced solid tumor such as melanoma, head and neck, liver or kidney cancer.

The V gene is TRBV19, the J gene TRBJ2-1; 9 bases fit TRBD1. This CDR3 is 15 amino acids long. V shed 3 bases and J 9 bases; nucleotides not matched to a gene: 9. CDR1 and CDR2 from the germline V gene are LNHDA and SQIVND (reference sequence). Here the CDR3 reads CASSMQGTGRSEQFF. DNA for the CDR3: TGTGCCAGTAGTATGCAAGGGACAGGGAGGAGTGAGCAGTTCTTC.

Of note for this clone: This specimen includes other DNA sequences encoding the same CDR3. V is TRBV5-4 and J is TRBJ2-6; TRBD2 matches at 7 bases. Trimming removed 7 bases from V and 0 bases from J; junction bases left unmatched: 7. CDR1 and CDR2 (germline): SGHNT, YYREEE (reference sequence). CDR3 size: 16 residues. The DNA for the CDR3 is TGTGCCAGCTCTCCTAGCGGACGCTCTGGGGCCAACGTCCTGACTTTC. Translation gives CASSPSGRSGANVLTF.

The chain links TRBV7-9 to TRBJ2-7; D not resolved. The CDR3 is made up of 13 amino acids. The V gene lost 6 bases and the J gene lost 1 base, with 10 bases spanning the gap. Germline lookup yields CDR1 SEHNR and CDR2 FQNEAQ (reference sequence). The CDR3 nucleotides are TGTGCCAGCAGTTTCTCCGGTTCCTACGAGCAGTACTTC. It codes for CASSFSGSYEQYF.

This clone was seen only a few times. The chain links TRBV2 to TRBJ2-7, with D tentatively TRBD1 (6 bases). Germline CDR1 is SNHLY and CDR2 is FYNNEI. With 4 bases removed from V and 2 bases from J, the gap between germline ends came to 6 bases. The CDR3 runs 12 residues. Here the CDR3 reads CASSGTAYEQYF. In DNA, the CDR3 is TGTGCCAGCAGTGGGACAGCCTACGAGCAGTACTTC.

V is TRBV6-5 and J is TRBJ2-7, with TRBD1 matching over 8 bases. CDR1 and CDR2 (germline): MNHEY, SVGAGI. The CDR3 sequence is 15 residues long. V shed 7 bases, J shed 6 bases, and the junction held 14 bases outside the gene matches. CDR3 loop: CASMGFGQGFSEQYF. In DNA form, the CDR3 reads TGTGCCAGCATGGGGTTTGGACAGGGTTTTAGCGAGCAGTACTTC.

The genes are TRBV27 and TRBJ2-3, with D possibly called TRBD1 or TRBD2 (5 bases each). With 6 bases removed from V and 6 bases from J, the gap between germline ends came to 16 bases. CDR3 length: 14 amino acids. CDR1 MNHEY and CDR2 SMNVEV come from the germline V gene (reference sequence). Written as DNA, the CDR3 is TGTGCCAGCAGCCTTCCGGGAACAGGCGATACGCAGTATTTT. Translating gives CASSLPGTGDTQYF.

V is TRBV28 and J is TRBJ2-7; 10 nucleotides align to TRBD2. Germline CDR1 MDHEN, CDR2 SYDVKM. This CDR3 contains 15 residues. After removal of 3 bases from V and 1 base from J, the junction contained 3 bases not matched to a gene. CDR3 loop: CASSFSSGRSYEQYF. Written as DNA, the CDR3 is TGTGCCAGCAGTTTCTCTAGCGGGAGATCCTACGAGCAGTACTTC. The entire variable domain, with the rest obtained from reference TRBV28 and TRBJ2-7, is as follows: DVKVTQSSRYLVKRTGEKVFLECVQDMDHENMFWYRQDPGLGLRLIYFSYDVKMKEKGDIPEGYSVSREKKERFSLILESASTNQTSMYLCASSFSSGRSYEQYFGPGTRLTVT.

This clone has a handful of counts. The chain recombines TRBV11-3 with TRBJ2-5; the match to TRBD2 covers 8 bases. The CDR3 is 15 residues long. J was trimmed by 2 bases and V by 5 bases; bases with no gene match: 7. The germline CDR1 and CDR2 sequences are SGHNT and YENEEA. The CDR3: CASSATSGRQETQYF. CDR3 DNA sequence: TGTGCCAGCAGCGCAACAAGCGGGAGACAAGAGACCCAGTACTTC.

The chain carries TRBV6-1 and TRBJ1-1; 8 positions agree with TRBD1. The V and J ends lost 1 base and 4 bases, in that order; junction bases with no gene match: 8. This CDR3 spans 16 amino acids. CDR1 and CDR2 from the germline V gene are MNHNS and SASEGT. The CDR3 region is CASSEDGRGLGTEAFF. CDR3 nucleotide sequence: TGTGCCAGCAGTGAAGACGGCAGGGGGCTTGGCACTGAAGCTTTCTTT.

With respect to this clone: At one end the junction does not follow the germline gene, possibly because of a read error. The chain uses TRBV6-1 and TRBJ1-5; D unclear. The germline V gene has CDR1 MNHNS and CDR2 SASEGT. CDR3 length: 13 residues. The chain's CDR3 is CASRINSNQPRHF. The CDR3 DNA reads as TGTGCCAGCAGAATTAATAGCAATCAGCCCCGGCATTTT.

V is TRBV29-1 and J is TRBJ1-1; 7 bases map to TRBD1. Germline CDR1 and CDR2: SQVTM and ANQGSEA. V dropped 7 bases and J dropped 1; count of bases not matched to a gene: 6. This CDR3 is 13 amino acids long. CDR3: CSAEGQTNTEAFF. CDR3 in DNA: TGCAGCGCTGAGGGACAGACGAACACTGAAGCTTTCTTT.

V gene TRBV30 combines with J gene TRBJ1-2; TRBD1 matches 7 bases. With V trimmed by 5 bases and J by 4 bases, 7 bases remained unmatched. The germline V gene has CDR1 GTSNPN and CDR2 SVGIG (reference sequence). The CDR3 contains 13 residues. CDR3 loop: CAWHRGAVYGYTF. CDR3 nucleotide sequence: TGTGCCTGGCACAGGGGCGCGGTCTATGGCTACACCTTC.

This clone was counted between two and nine times. Germline and junction disagree at one end, which may indicate a read error. J is TRBJ2-1 and V is TRBV7-2; tentative D call: TRBD2 (6 bases). CDR3 length equals 13 residues. Germline V lookup: CDR1 SGHTA, CDR2 FQGNSA. CDR3 residues: CASRFGGANEQFF. CDR3 nucleotide sequence: TGTGCCAGCCGCTTTGGAGGGGCCAATGAGCAGTTCTTC.

The chain combines TRBV7-3 with TRBJ2-7; D might be TRBD2 (6 bases). Per germline, CDR1 SGHTA and CDR2 FQGTGA. This CDR3 contains 13 residues. The V end was cut by 3 bases, the J end by 4 bases, with 10 bases between. The CDR3 spells CASSLAGSYEQYF. CDR3 coding DNA: TGTGCCAGCAGCTTGGCGGGGTCTTACGAGCAGTACTTC. Full variable domain (remainder filled in from reference TRBV7-3 and TRBJ2-7): GAGVSQTPSNKVTEKGKYVELRCDPISGHTALYWYRQSLGQGPEFLIYFQGTGAADDSGLPNDRFFAVRPEGSVSTLKIQRTERGDSAVYLCASSLAGSYEQYFGPGTRLTVT.

The rearrangement uses TRBV20-1 and TRBJ2-1, with D hard to call. Trimming took 6 bases from V and 10 from J, leaving 13 bases between them. The V gene's germline CDR1 is DFQATT and CDR2 SNEGSKA (reference sequence). The CDR3 has 11 residues. The CDR3 reads CSADGWREQFF. In nucleotides, the CDR3 is TGCAGTGCGGACGGGTGGCGGGAGCAGTTCTTC.

The V call is TRBV6-5, the J call TRBJ1-1; D is unclear. CDR1 and CDR2 (germline): MNHEY, SVGAGI. The CDR3 is 13 residues long. The V end lost 6 bases, the J end lost 6 bases, and 14 bases lay between the germline ends. The CDR3 loop reads CASRDTPDAEAFF. CDR3 sequence (DNA): TGTGCCAGCAGAGACACGCCGGACGCTGAAGCTTTCTTT.

This clone was observed a handful of times. The rearrangement links TRBV27 to TRBJ2-3; D tentatively fits TRBD1 or TRBD2 (7 bases each). This CDR3 region has 20 residues. Germline-derived CDR1 and CDR2 are MNHEY and SMNVEV (reference sequence). Trimming shortened V by 5 bases and J by 8 bases, and 35 bases separated the two germline ends. This chain's CDR3 is CASSSSTGLSPLADLRTQYF. As DNA, the CDR3 is TGTGCCAGCAGTAGCTCGACAGGGCTGTCCCCTCTAGCGGACCTACGTACGCAGTATTTT.

V and J are TRBV5-1 and TRBJ1-1; D remains ambiguous. The CDR3 totals 14 residues. Germline V lookup: CDR1 SGHRS, CDR2 YFSETQ. Trimming pared 2 bases from V and 4 bases from J, leaving 12 bases between. CDR3 DNA sequence: TGCGCCAGCAGCTTTAGTAGGGTTTCCACTGAAGCTTTCTTT. It specifies CASSFSRVSTEAFF.

The chain recombines TRBV5-1 with TRBJ2-3; TRBD2 matches at 13 bases. V lost 5 bases to trimming and J lost 5 bases; unmatched junction nucleotides: 5. This CDR3 is 15 amino acids long. The germline V gene has CDR1 SGHRS and CDR2 YFSETQ. The CDR3 is CASRRGLAGVDTQYF. Written as DNA, the CDR3 is TGCGCCAGCAGGAGAGGACTAGCGGGAGTAGATACGCAGTATTTT.

J is TRBJ2-1 and V is TRBV7-2; 9 bases line up with TRBD2. Germline lookup yields CDR1 SGHTA and CDR2 FQGNSA. V was clipped by 4 bases and J by 4 bases; unmatched bases: 8. The CDR3 runs to 16 residues. CDR3 sequence: CASSSFSGSQYNEQFF. The CDR3 DNA reads as TGTGCCAGCAGCTCCTTTAGCGGGAGTCAGTACAATGAGCAGTTCTTC.

This clone has a handful of counts. The CDR3 bases are TGTGCCTCCCGTTGGCGGAGGATGCATTACGAGCAGTACTTC. Translation: CASRWRRMHYEQYF. The chain has TRBV28 and TRBJ2-7; perhaps TRBD2 as D (5 bases). The ends were cut back, 11 bases at V and 4 bases at J, with 21 bases in the middle. The germline V gene has CDR1 MDHEN and CDR2 SYDVKM. The length of the CDR3 is 14 residues.

This clone showed up just a few times. The chain employs TRBV18 and TRBJ1-5; D call uncertain. This CDR3 region has 12 residues. CDR1 and CDR2 from the germline V gene are KGHSH and LQKENI. Trimming removed 3 bases from V and 4 bases from J, with 4 bases in between. CDR3 residues: CASSPTNQPQHF. Here the CDR3 DNA reads TGTGCCAGCTCACCTACAAATCAGCCCCAGCATTTT. The full variable domain, its missing parts supplied by reference TRBV18 and TRBJ1-5, is NAGVMQNPRHLVRRRGQEARLRCSPMKGHSHVYWYRQLPEEGLKFMVYLQKENIIDESGMPKERFSAEFPKEGPSILRIQQVVRGDSAAYFCASSPTNQPQHFGDGTRLSIL.

V gene TRBV7-2 combines with J gene TRBJ2-1; possible D gene TRBD1, 5 bases. The CDR3 consists of 15 residues. Germline-derived CDR1 and CDR2 are SGHTA and FQGNSA. V lost 5 bases and J lost 0, with 11 bases in between. The CDR3 region is CASSRQGSSYNEQFF. The CDR3 nucleotides read TGTGCCAGCAGCCGGCAGGGAAGCTCCTACAATGAGCAGTTCTTC.

The chain uses TRBV28 and TRBJ2-1, with D possibly being TRBD1 or TRBD2 (5 bases each). The CDR3 extends over 14 amino acids. Germline values: CDR1 MDHEN, CDR2 SYDVKM. V gave up 6 bases and J gave up 5 bases, with 14 bases separating them. CDR3: CASRGPFRNNEQFF. The CDR3 DNA reads TGTGCCAGCAGGGGACCATTTAGAAACAATGAGCAGTTCTTC.